This TCR beta chain was profiled in a study of lymphopenia after photon versus proton radiotherapy (dated by TCRdb to between 2019 and 2020). Turning to the overall study: Photon and proton radiation therapy were compared by the study for their immunological effects in patients with gastrointestinal tumors who developed high-grade lymphopenia. The approximately 20 patients in the cohort had gastrointestinal tumors, were treated with either photon or proton therapy, and subsequently developed lymphopenia. The study was designed to characterize how the impact on the immune system differs between the two radiation modalities. Points the paper makes about the study in general: The survival association was assessed only in patients who died, and the authors presented better survival with proton therapy as a possibility rather than a demonstrated result. After the lymphocyte count nadir, repertoires from photon-treated patients showed oligoclonal expansion, particularly of CD8+ Temra cells, and this expansion drove the decline in diversity. Across the cohort, a larger post-nadir drop in TCR diversity was inversely correlated with overall survival time among patients who died. Proton-treated patients stayed relatively stable during treatment, while photon-treated patients lost naive T cells and TCR diversity and gained effector/memory populations.

Remarks on this clone: This receptor's antigen is unknown. Within one base of it there is no much larger clone, and no base qualities were kept.

Libraries were prepared through the immunoSEQ multiplex PCR assay. T cell repertoires were profiled with deep sequencing of rearranged TCR beta loci together with multiparametric flow cytometry. TCRdb holds this immuneACCESS table with in-frame rearrangements only. Some clones are missing; in checked studies, unresolved V genes explain under half, and the rest has no known cause. The sample yields 30,000 to 40,000 clones; around 82% were counted once. The top ten clones comprise more than 14% of the sample. The CDR3 runs 16 amino acids, cysteine and phenylalanine included. Solely the CDR3 DNA is kept, with 48 bases framed from the first base. V and J lose 4 bases and 3 bases, and a span of 21 bases separates them. For CDR1 and CDR2, the germline V gene (reference sequence) lists GTSNPN and SVGIG.

The source material was peripheral blood, sampled from a patient treated with proton-based radiotherapy. The clonotype comes from a woman between 65 and 79 years old with pancreatic cancer. The V gene is TRBV30 and the J gene is TRBJ2-5; 6 matching bases give a weak D call of TRBD2. The sequenced DNA is TGTGCCTGGAATCGCGTCGGGAGCGGTGTGAAAGAGACCCAGTACTTC. Translated, this gives CAWNRVGSGVKETQYF.